What follows is one TCR beta chain and its context. Other DNA sequences of this sample code for an identical CDR3. The data originate from a study of Ad26.COV2.S vaccination and SARS-CoV-2 variants. On the study more broadly: Donor got 5x10^10 or 1x10^11 viral particles of Ad26.COV2.S.

Treatment reported: 19 received Ad26.COV2.S at low or high dose, single or two shots; about 5 received placebo; per-sample allocation not given. Collection of samples fell on day 63 after the first vaccine or placebo injection. TCRdb's copy holds only in-frame clones and misses some; the assay was immunoSEQ multiplex PCR. The sample has 400,000 to 500,000 clones, more than 75% seen once; the top ten hold approximately 4%. The ends were cut back, 2 bases at V and 2 bases at J, with 4 bases in the middle. The CDR3 covers 13 residues. The material sequenced was peripheral blood, taken in a trial of Ad26.COV2.S vaccine versus placebo. This sequence was found in a person aged 18-60 years who received the Ad26.COV2.S COVID-19 vaccine or a placebo. This chain joins TRBV12-3 or TRBV12-4 and TRBJ1-5; D not resolved. The CDR3 loop reads CASSLTGNQPQHF. In nucleotides, the CDR3 is TGTGCCAGCAGTTTAACGGGCAATCAGCCCCAGCATTTT.